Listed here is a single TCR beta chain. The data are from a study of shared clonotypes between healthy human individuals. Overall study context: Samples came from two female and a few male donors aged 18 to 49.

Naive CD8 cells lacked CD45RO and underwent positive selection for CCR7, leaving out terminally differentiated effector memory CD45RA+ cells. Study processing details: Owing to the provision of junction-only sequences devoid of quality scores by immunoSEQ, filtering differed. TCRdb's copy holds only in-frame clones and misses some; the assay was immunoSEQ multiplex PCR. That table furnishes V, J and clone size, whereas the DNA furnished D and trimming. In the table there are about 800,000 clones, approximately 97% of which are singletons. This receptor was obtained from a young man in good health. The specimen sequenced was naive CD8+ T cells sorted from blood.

The CDR3, as DNA: TGTGCCAGCAGTCCGGGGGACAGCTATGGCTACACCTTC. Translating it yields CASSPGDSYGYTF. The chain is built from TRBV28 and TRBJ1-2; 7 bases align to TRBD1. The CDR3 loop spans 13 amino acids. Germline trimming cut 5 bases from V and 4 bases from J; bases unmatched to any gene: 4. Germline assignment: CDR1 MDHEN and CDR2 SYDVKM.